Presented here are 24 T cell receptor beta chains from one specimen sequenced in a study of T cell responses to AZD1222 COVID-19 vaccine. Using immunoSEQ multiplex PCR, the repertoire was profiled, and TCRdb retains in-frame clones only, with some absent. The sample contains about 72,000 clones, 80% to 90% of which appear only once. Material: peripheral blood, obtained on day 0 of AZD1222 vaccination. The receptors derive from an adult in good health.

The rearrangement joins TRBV5-1 to TRBJ2-2; no firm D call. The V gene lost 0 bases and the J gene lost 2 bases, with 8 bases spanning the gap. CDR1 is SGHRS, CDR2 YFSETQ, per germline. CDR3 size: 15 residues. CDR3 protein: CASSLDSSNTGELFF. The CDR3, as DNA: TGCGCCAGCAGCTTGGACTCGTCTAACACCGGGGAGCTGTTTTTT.

The J gene is TRBJ1-5, the V gene TRBV27; TRBD1 might be the D (5 bases). CDR1 and CDR2 (germline): MNHEY, SMNVEV (reference sequence). The CDR3 has 15 residues. V gave up 3 bases and J gave up 2 bases, with 11 bases separating them. The CDR3 loop is CASSLIRGGNQPQHF. Written as DNA, the CDR3 is TGTGCCAGCAGTTTGATACGGGGGGGCAATCAGCCCCAGCATTTT.

This rearrangement joins TRBV27 to TRBJ1-1, with no clear D. This CDR3 has 13 amino acids. Germline CDR1 and CDR2: MNHEY and SMNVEV (reference sequence). V was clipped by 3 bases and J by 6 bases, with 11 bases between them. CDR3 nucleotide sequence: TGTGCCAGCAGTTTGTCTATGAGAGCTGAAGCTTTCTTT. This encodes CASSLSMRAEAFF.

CDR3 nucleotides: TGTGCCAGTAGTATATTCGGGAGAGGAGAAAAACTGTTTTTT. Translating it yields CASSIFGRGEKLFF. This rearrangement joins TRBV19 to TRBJ1-4, with unresolved D. This CDR3 contains 14 residues. V shed 2 bases and J shed 8 bases, with 12 bases lying between them. Per the germline V gene, CDR1 is LNHDA and CDR2 is SQIVND (reference sequence).

V usage is TRBV6-5 and J usage is TRBJ1-2, with D possibly matching TRBD1 (5 bases). Trimming removed 5 bases from V and 0 bases from J, with 13 bases in between. This CDR3 has 15 residues. Germline CDR1 is MNHEY and CDR2 is SVGAGI. For the CDR3, the DNA is TGTGCCAGCAGTCCCAGACAGAATCCTAACTATGGCTACACCTTC. It encodes CASSPRQNPNYGYTF.

This chain links TRBV6-5 with TRBJ2-2; D gene unclear. CDR3 length equals 14 residues. The germline V gene has CDR1 MNHEY and CDR2 SVGAGI. Deletions cut 6 bases from V and 5 bases from J, with 13 bases between. This CDR3 reads CASRPVPNTGELFF. CDR3 in DNA: TGTGCCAGCAGACCCGTCCCCAATACCGGGGAGCTGTTTTTT.

The rearrangement uses TRBV11-2 and TRBJ1-2, with D possibly TRBD1 on 6 matching bases. Trimming took 4 bases from V and 4 from J, leaving 22 bases between them. The CDR3 sequence is 17 residues long. Germline CDR1 reads SGHAT; CDR2 reads FQNNGV. This CDR3 is CASSSVSSRGQLYGYTF. In DNA, the CDR3 is TGTGCCAGCAGCTCCGTCTCAAGCAGAGGACAGCTCTATGGCTACACCTTC.

This rearrangement joins TRBV7-9 to TRBJ1-1; no definite D call. Trimming pared 1 base from V and 8 bases from J, leaving 8 bases between. The CDR3 covers 12 residues. Germline CDR1 reads SEHNR; CDR2 reads FQNEAQ (reference sequence). The CDR3 DNA reads TGTGCCAGCAGCTTAGGACGACCAGAAGCTTTCTTT. Translation: CASSLGRPEAFF.

This chain links TRBV30 with TRBJ1-1; the match to TRBD1 covers 9 bases. Trimming took 3 bases from V and 6 from J; bases not matched to a gene: 5. Looked up from germline, CDR1 is GTSNPN and CDR2 is SVGIG (reference sequence). This CDR3 is 13 amino acids long. In nucleotides, the CDR3 is TGTGCCTGGAGGACCACAGGGGGCCCTGAAGCTTTCTTT. Its translation is CAWRTTGGPEAFF. Complete variable domain (other parts from reference TRBV30 and TRBJ1-1): SQTIHQWPATLVQPVGSPLSLECTVEGTSNPNLYWYRQAAGRGLQLLFYSVGIGQISSEVPQNLSASRPQDRQFILSSKKLLLSDSGFYLCAWRTTGGPEAFFGQGTRLTVV.

V gene TRBV18 combines with J gene TRBJ2-1; D may be TRBD2 (5 bases). This CDR3 is built from 12 residues. The germline V gene has CDR1 KGHSH and CDR2 LQKENI. Deletions cut 2 bases from V and 7 bases from J, with 6 bases between. The chain's CDR3 is CASSPGRNEQFF. For the CDR3, the DNA is TGTGCCAGCTCACCAGGGAGAAATGAGCAGTTCTTC.

In DNA form, the CDR3 reads TGTGCCAGCGGGACAGGGGAACCTAATGAAAAACTGTTTTTT. It yields the protein CASGTGEPNEKLFF. The chain is built from TRBV2 and TRBJ1-4; 10 bases align to TRBD1. Germline CDR1 reads SNHLY; CDR2 reads FYNNEI. V lost 8 bases, J lost 3 bases, and 3 bases stayed unmatched. CDR3 length: 14 amino acids. Using reference TRBV2 and TRBJ1-4 for the parts outside the CDR3, the full variable domain is EPEVTQTPSHQVTQMGQEVILRCVPISNHLYFYWYRQILGQKVEFLVSFYNNEISEKSEIFDDQFSVERPDGSNFTLKIRSTKLEDSAMYFCASGTGEPNEKLFFGSGTQLSVL.

The V gene is TRBV9, the J gene TRBJ2-2; either TRBD1 or TRBD2 may fit D (5 bases each). The V end was cut by 1 base, the J end by 4 bases, with 14 bases between. This CDR3 region has 16 residues. Germline V gives CDR1 SGDLS, CDR2 YYNGEE. For the CDR3, the DNA is TGTGCCAGCAGCGTATCGGGACGCAGCGCCACCGGGGAGCTGTTTTTT. Its protein is CASSVSGRSATGELFF.

The chain recombines TRBV6-4 with TRBJ2-1, with D possibly being TRBD1 (5 bases). From germline, CDR1 is MRHNA and CDR2 SNTAGT. V gave up 0 bases and J gave up 8 bases, with 14 bases separating them. This CDR3 has 15 amino acids. This CDR3 reads CASSDSGHSQDEQFF. The CDR3 nucleotides read TGTGCCAGCAGTGACTCAGGACACTCACAAGATGAGCAGTTCTTC.

CDR3 coding DNA: TGTGCCAGCAGCCCGGACAGGGGGCGATACGAGCAGTACTTC. It specifies CASSPDRGRYEQYF. The chain uses TRBV5-4 and TRBJ2-7; TRBD1 matches 11 bases. The CDR3 totals 14 residues. CDR1 and CDR2 from the germline V gene are SGHNT and YYREEE (reference sequence). Unmatched junction bases numbered 4, after V lost 4 bases and J lost 4 bases. Supplemented by reference TRBV5-4 and TRBJ2-7, the full variable domain reads ETGVTQSPTHLIKTRGQQVTLRCSSQSGHNTVSWYQQALGQGPQFIFQYYREEENGRGNFPPRFSGLQFPNYSSELNVNALELDDSALYLCASSPDRGRYEQYFGPGTRLTVT.

The chain is built from TRBV19 and TRBJ1-1; no clear D. The CDR3 covers 13 residues. Trimming shortened V by 5 bases and J by 0 bases, and 7 bases separated the two germline ends. Germline-derived CDR1 and CDR2 are LNHDA and SQIVND (reference sequence). The CDR3 here is CASSFSMNTEAFF. Written as DNA, the CDR3 is TGTGCCAGTAGTTTTTCAATGAACACTGAAGCTTTCTTT.

This clone was seen more than once but under ten times. The chain couples TRBV27 to TRBJ2-7, with 9 nucleotides matching TRBD2. Germline values: CDR1 MNHEY, CDR2 SMNVEV (reference sequence). V was clipped by 3 bases and J by 0 bases; unmatched bases: 3. The CDR3 runs 15 residues. The CDR3 sequence is CASSFSGGLSYEQYF. CDR3 DNA sequence: TGTGCCAGCAGTTTTAGCGGGGGACTCTCCTACGAGCAGTACTTC.

The chain joins TRBV10-3 to TRBJ1-2; TRBD1 agrees at 11 bases. The length of the CDR3 is 13 residues. J lost 8 bases, V lost 9 bases, and 8 bases had no gene match. The germline CDR1 and CDR2 sequences are ENHRY and SYGVKD. In DNA form, the CDR3 reads TGTGCCATAGCACCGGACAGGGGGCCCGGCTACACCTTC. The encoded protein is CAIAPDRGPGYTF.

The gene calls are TRBV19 and TRBJ1-5; D unresolved. CDR1 and CDR2 (germline): LNHDA, SQIVND (reference sequence). This CDR3 contains 15 residues. V was pared by 3 bases and J by 7 bases, with 16 bases between. The CDR3 nucleotides are TGTGCCAGTAGTATCGACTGGGGTCCGGGACAGCCCCAGCATTTT. It is translated as CASSIDWGPGQPQHF.

This rearrangement joins TRBV3-1 (or the pseudogene TRBV3-2) to TRBJ1-3; D possibly corresponds to TRBD1 (5 bases). CDR1 and CDR2 (germline): LGHDT, YNNKEL (reference sequence). V was cut by 5 bases and J by 4 bases, with 15 bases left in between. The CDR3 contains 15 residues. This CDR3 reads CASSSDKVRGNTIYF. In DNA, the CDR3 is TGTGCCAGCAGCTCGGACAAGGTAAGAGGAAACACCATATATTTT.

The chain combines TRBV19 with TRBJ1-3, with D perhaps TRBD1 (5 bases). The CDR3 has 15 residues. Germline CDR1 is LNHDA and CDR2 is SQIVND (reference sequence). The V and J ends lost 6 bases and 0 bases respectively, with 12 bases between them. The CDR3 sequence is CASRTDGTSGNTIYF. DNA for the CDR3: TGTGCCAGTAGGACGGACGGGACCTCTGGAAACACCATATATTTT.

This clone was counted between two and nine times. The CDR3 reads CASSVDPDRAYGYTF. CDR3 bases: TGTGCCAGCAGCGTAGATCCGGACAGGGCCTATGGCTACACCTTC. V usage is TRBV9 and J usage is TRBJ1-2, with 8 bases identical to TRBD1. The CDR3 is 15 amino acids. CDR1 and CDR2 (germline): SGDLS, YYNGEE. Losses at the gene ends were 0 bases for V and 4 bases for J; bases not matched to a gene: 5.

J is TRBJ2-1 and V is TRBV7-9, with 10 bases fitting TRBD1. The CDR3 extends over 13 amino acids. V lost 10 bases, J lost 10 bases, and 10 bases stayed unmatched. Germline V lookup: CDR1 SEHNR, CDR2 FQNEAQ (reference sequence). The CDR3 DNA is TGTGCCACCACCGGGACAGGGGATGGGGAGCAGTTCTTC. Translated, it gives CATTGTGDGEQFF.

The chain carries TRBV28 and TRBJ1-3; no reliable D call. Germline CDR1 reads MDHEN; CDR2 reads SYDVKM. The CDR3 length is 15 residues. The V end lost 3 bases, the J end lost 1 base, and 10 bases lay between the germline ends. The DNA for the CDR3 is TGTGCCAGCAGTTTTGAGGGATATTCTGGAAACACCATATATTTT. This gives the protein CASSFEGYSGNTIYF.

This sequence joins TRBV7-9 and TRBJ1-1, with a weak D call TRBD1 (6 bases). V gave up 2 bases and J gave up 3 bases, with 10 bases separating them. The length of the CDR3 is 14 residues. Germline CDR1 reads SEHNR; CDR2 reads FQNEAQ (reference sequence). In nucleotides, the CDR3 is TGTGCCAGCAGCTTACAGGGGAGGCACACTGAAGCTTTCTTT. Its translation is CASSLQGRHTEAFF. Drawing the rest from reference TRBV7-9 and TRBJ1-1, the complete variable domain is DTGVSQNPRHKITKRGQNVTFRCDPISEHNRLYWYRQTLGQGPEFLTYFQNEAQLEKSRLLSDRFSAERPKGSFSTLEIQRTEQGDSAMYLCASSLQGRHTEAFFGQGTRLTVV.